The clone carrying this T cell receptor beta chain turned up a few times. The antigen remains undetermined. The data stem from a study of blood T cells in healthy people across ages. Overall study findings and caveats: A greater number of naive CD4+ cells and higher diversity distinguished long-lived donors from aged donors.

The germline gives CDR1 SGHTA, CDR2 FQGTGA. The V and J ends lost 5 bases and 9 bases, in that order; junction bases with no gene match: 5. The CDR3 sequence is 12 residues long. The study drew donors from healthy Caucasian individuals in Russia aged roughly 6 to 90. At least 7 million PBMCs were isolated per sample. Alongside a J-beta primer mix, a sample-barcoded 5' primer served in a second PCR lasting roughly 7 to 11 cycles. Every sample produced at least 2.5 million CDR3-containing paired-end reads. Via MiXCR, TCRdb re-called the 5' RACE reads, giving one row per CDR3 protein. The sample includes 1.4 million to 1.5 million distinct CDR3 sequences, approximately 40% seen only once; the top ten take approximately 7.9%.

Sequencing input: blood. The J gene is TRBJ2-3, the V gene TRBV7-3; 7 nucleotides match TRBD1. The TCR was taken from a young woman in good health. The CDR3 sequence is CASSAQGTTQYF. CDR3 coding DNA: TGTGCCAGCAGCGCACAGGGGACCACGCAGTATTTT.